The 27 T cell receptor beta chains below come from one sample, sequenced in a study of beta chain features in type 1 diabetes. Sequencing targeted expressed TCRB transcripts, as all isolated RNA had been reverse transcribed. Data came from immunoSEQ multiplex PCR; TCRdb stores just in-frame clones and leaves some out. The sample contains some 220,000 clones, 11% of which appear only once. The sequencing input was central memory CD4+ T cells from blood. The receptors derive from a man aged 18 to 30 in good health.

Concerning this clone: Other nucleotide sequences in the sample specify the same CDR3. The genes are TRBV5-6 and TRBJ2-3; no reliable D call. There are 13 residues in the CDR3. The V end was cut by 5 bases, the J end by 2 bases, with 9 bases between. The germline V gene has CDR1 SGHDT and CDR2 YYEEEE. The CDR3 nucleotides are TGTGCCAGCAGGCGGTTGGACACAGATACGCAGTATTTT. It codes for CASRRLDTDTQYF.

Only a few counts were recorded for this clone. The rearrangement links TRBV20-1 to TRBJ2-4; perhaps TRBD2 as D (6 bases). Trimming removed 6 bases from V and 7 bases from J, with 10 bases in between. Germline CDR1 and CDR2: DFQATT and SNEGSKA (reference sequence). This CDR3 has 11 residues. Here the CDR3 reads CSAGGTNIQYF. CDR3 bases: TGCAGTGCGGGCGGGACTAACATTCAGTACTTC.

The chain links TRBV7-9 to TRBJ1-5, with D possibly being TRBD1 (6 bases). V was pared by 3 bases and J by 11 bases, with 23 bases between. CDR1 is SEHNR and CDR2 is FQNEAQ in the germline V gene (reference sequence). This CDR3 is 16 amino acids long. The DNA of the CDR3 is TGTGCCAGCAGCTTGATTAACCCAGGGACAATCAGCTCCCAGCATTTT. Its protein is CASSLINPGTISSQHF.

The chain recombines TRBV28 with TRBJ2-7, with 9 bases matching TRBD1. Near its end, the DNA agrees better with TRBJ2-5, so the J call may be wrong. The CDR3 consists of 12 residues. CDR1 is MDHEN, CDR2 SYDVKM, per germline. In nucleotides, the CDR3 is TGTTTCACCGGGACAGGGAGGGAGACCCAGTACTTC. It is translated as CFTGTGRETQYF.

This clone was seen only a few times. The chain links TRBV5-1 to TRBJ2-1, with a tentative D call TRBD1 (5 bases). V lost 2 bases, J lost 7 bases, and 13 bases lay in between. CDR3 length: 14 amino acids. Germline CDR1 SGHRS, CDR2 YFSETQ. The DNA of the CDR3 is TGCGCCAGCAGCTTTCGGCAGGGTAGGAATGAGCAGTTCTTC. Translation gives CASSFRQGRNEQFF.

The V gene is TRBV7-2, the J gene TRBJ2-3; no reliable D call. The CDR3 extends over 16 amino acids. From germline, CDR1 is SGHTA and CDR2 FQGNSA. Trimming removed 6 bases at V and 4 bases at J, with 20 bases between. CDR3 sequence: CASSPELSVSPDTQYF. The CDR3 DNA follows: TGTGCCAGCAGTCCCGAGCTTAGTGTCAGCCCAGATACGCAGTATTTT. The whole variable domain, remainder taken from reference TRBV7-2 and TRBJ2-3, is GAGVSQSPSNKVTEKGKDVELRCDPISGHTALYWYRQSLGQGLEFLIYFQGNSAPDKSGLPSDRFSAERTGGSVSTLTIQRTQQEDSAVYLCASSPELSVSPDTQYFGPGTRLTVL.

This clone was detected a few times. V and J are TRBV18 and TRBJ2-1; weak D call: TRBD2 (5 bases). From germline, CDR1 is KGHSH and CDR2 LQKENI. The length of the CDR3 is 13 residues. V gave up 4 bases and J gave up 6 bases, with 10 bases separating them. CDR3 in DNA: TGTGCCAGCTCACTCGGACTCGGCAATGAGCAGTTCTTC. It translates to CASSLGLGNEQFF. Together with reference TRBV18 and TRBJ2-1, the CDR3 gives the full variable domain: NAGVMQNPRHLVRRRGQEARLRCSPMKGHSHVYWYRQLPEEGLKFMVYLQKENIIDESGMPKERFSAEFPKEGPSILRIQQVVRGDSAAYFCASSLGLGNEQFFGPGTRLTVL.

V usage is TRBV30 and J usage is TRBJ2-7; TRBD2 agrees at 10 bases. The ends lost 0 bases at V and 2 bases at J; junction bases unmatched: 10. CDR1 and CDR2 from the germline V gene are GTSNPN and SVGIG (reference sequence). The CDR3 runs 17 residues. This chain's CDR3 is CAWSVPPLAGVTYEQYF. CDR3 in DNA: TGTGCCTGGAGTGTACCTCCTCTAGCGGGAGTTACCTACGAGCAGTACTTC.

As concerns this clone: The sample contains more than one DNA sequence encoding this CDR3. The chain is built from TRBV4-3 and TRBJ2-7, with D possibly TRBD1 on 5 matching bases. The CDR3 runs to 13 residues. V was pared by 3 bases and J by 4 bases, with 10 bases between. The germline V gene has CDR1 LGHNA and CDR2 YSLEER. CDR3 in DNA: TGCGCCAGCAGCCAGGGGAAGGGGTACGAGCAGTACTTC. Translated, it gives CASSQGKGYEQYF.

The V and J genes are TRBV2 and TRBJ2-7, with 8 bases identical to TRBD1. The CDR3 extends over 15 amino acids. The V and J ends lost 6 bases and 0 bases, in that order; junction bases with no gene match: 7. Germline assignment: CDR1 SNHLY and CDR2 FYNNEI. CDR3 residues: CASRRQGQDSYEQYF. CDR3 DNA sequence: TGTGCCAGCAGGCGACAGGGGCAAGACTCCTACGAGCAGTACTTC.

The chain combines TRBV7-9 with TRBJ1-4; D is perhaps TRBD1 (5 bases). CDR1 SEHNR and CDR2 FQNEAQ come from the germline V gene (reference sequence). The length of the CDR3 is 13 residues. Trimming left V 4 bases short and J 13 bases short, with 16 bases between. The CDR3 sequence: CASSSQGGSLLFF. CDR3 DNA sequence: TGTGCCAGCAGCTCGCAGGGCGGGTCGTTACTGTTTTTT.

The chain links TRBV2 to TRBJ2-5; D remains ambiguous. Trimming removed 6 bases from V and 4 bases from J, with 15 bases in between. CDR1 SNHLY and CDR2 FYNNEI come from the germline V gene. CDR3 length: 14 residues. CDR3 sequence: CASSRTSVGETQYF. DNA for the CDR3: TGTGCCAGCAGCAGAACGAGTGTAGGAGAGACCCAGTACTTC.

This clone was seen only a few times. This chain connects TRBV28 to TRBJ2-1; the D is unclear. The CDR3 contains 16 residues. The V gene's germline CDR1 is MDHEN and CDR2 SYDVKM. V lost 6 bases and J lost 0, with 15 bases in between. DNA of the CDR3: TGTGCCAGCAGGGGCTTTGAATCCAGCTCCTACAATGAGCAGTTCTTC. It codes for CASRGFESSSYNEQFF.

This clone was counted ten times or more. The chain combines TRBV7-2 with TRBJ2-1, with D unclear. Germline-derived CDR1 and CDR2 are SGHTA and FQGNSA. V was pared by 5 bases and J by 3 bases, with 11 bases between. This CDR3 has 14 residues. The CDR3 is CASSENSIYNEQFF. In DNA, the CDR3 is TGTGCCAGCAGCGAGAACAGTATCTACAATGAGCAGTTCTTC.

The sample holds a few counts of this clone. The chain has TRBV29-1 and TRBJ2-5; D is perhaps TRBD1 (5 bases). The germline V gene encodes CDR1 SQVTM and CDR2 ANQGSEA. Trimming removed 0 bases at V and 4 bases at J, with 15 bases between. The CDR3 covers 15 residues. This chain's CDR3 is CSVEDFPRRGETQYF. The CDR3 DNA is TGCAGCGTTGAAGATTTCCCGCGAAGGGGAGAGACCCAGTACTTC.

The CDR3 reads CASSPTRAGGHNEQFF. CDR3 bases: TGTGCCAGCAGTCCCACCCGGGCGGGAGGCCACAATGAGCAGTTCTTC. The chain combines TRBV27 with TRBJ2-1; 8 positions agree with TRBD2. J was trimmed by 5 bases and V by 5 bases; bases with no gene match: 11. From germline, CDR1 is MNHEY and CDR2 SMNVEV (reference sequence). The CDR3 contains 16 residues.

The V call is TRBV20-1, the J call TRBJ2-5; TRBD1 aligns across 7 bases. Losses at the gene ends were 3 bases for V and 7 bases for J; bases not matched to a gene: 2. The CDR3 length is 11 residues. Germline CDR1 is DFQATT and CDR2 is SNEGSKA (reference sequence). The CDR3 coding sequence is TGCAGTGCTAGCGCAGGGGGGACCCAGTACTTC. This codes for CSASAGGTQYF.

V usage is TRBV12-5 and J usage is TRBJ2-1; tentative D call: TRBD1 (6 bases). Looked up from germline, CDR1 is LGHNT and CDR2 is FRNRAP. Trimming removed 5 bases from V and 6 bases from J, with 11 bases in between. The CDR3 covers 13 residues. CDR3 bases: TGTGCTAGTGGTATGGGACACCGCAATGAGCAGTTCTTC. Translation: CASGMGHRNEQFF.

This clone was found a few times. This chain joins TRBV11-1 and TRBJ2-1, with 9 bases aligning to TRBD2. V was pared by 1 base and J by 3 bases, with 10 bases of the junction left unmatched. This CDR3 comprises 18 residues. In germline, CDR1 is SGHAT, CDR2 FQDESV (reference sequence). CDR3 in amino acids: CASSLVLPGTSNYNEQFF. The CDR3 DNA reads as TGTGCCAGCAGCTTAGTCCTGCCTGGGACTAGCAACTACAATGAGCAGTTCTTC.

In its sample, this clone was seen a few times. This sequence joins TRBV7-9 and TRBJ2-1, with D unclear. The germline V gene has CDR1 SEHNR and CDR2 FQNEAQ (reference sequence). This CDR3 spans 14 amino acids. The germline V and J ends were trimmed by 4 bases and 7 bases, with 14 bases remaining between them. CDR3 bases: TGTGCCAGCAGCTCCTCGTCGGCATCGAATGAGCAGTTCTTC. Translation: CASSSSSASNEQFF. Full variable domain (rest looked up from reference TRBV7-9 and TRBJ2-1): DTGVSQNPRHKITKRGQNVTFRCDPISEHNRLYWYRQTLGQGPEFLTYFQNEAQLEKSRLLSDRFSAERPKGSFSTLEIQRTEQGDSAMYLCASSSSSASNEQFFGPGTRLTVL.

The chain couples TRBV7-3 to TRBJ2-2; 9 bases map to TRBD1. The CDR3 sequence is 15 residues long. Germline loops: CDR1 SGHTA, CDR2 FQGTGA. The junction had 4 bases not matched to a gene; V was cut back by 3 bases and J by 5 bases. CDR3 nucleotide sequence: TGTGCCAGCAGCTTGGGGACAGGGAGGACCGGGGAGCTGTTTTTT. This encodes CASSLGTGRTGELFF.

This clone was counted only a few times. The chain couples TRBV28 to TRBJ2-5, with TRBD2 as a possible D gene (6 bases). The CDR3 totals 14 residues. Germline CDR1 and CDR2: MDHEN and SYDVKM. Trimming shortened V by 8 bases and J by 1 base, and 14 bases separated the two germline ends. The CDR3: CASGGRQLQETQYF. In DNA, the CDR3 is TGTGCCAGCGGGGGGAGACAGCTCCAAGAGACCCAGTACTTC.

DNA of the CDR3: TGTGCCAGCAGTTCCTTCGTAAATGAGCAGTTCTTC. This gives the protein CASSSFVNEQFF. V is TRBV28 and J is TRBJ2-1; D call uncertain. This CDR3 has 12 residues. CDR1 and CDR2 from the germline V gene are MDHEN and SYDVKM. Between the trimmed V and J ends, which lost 4 bases and 7 bases, there was a span of 8 bases.

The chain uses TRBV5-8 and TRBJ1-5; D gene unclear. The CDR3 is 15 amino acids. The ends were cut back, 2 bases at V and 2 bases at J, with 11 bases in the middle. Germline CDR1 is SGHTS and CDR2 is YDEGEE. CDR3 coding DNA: TGTGCCAGCAGCTTCCCAGGCATAGGCAATCAGCCCCAGCATTTT. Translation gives CASSFPGIGNQPQHF.

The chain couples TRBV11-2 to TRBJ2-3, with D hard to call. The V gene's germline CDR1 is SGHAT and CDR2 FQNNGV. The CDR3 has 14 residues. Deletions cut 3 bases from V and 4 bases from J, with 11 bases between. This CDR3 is CASSFRWAADTQYF. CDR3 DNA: TGTGCCAGCAGCTTTCGGTGGGCAGCAGATACGCAGTATTTT.

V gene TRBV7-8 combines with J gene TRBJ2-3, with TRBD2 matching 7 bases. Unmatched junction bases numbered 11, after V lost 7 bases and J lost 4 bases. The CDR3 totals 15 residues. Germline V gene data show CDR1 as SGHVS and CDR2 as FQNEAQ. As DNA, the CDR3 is TGTGCCAGCACCGGGGGGAGGGCGGCCTCAGATACGCAGTATTTT. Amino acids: CASTGGRAASDTQYF.

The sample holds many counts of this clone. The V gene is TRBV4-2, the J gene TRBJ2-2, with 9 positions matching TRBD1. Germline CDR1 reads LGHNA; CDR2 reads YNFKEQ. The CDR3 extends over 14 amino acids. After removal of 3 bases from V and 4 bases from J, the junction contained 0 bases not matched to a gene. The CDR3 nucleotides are TGTGCCAGCAGCCAGGGACAGGGCACCGGGGAGCTGTTTTTT. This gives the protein CASSQGQGTGELFF.